The present TCR beta chain was sequenced within a study of blood T cell repertoires in COVID-19 (TCRdb year 2020). Looking at the study overall: The collaborator samples originated in the United States, Italy and Spain and spanned the acute and convalescent phases of COVID-19. HLA class I and class II types, where available, came from metadata supplied by the sample provider rather than from assay-based typing. A freely available public database, intended as a resource for researchers studying the immune response to SARS-CoV-2, is where the repertoires were released. Deeply sampled blood TCRbeta repertoires from subjects exposed to, actively infected with, or recovered from COVID-19 were included in the dataset. Sample metadata almost always included a de-identified subject ID, COVID-19 status, age in years and sex. The material from the prospective study consisted of cDNA or gDNA derived from T cells, B-cell-depleted T cells, or PBMCs. Samples were obtained from the ongoing ImmuneRACE study (first 160 participants) and from approximately 1,200 subjects provided by 6 global collaborators. Overall results and qualifications from the work: The quantity of clinical and demographic metadata differed by source and by participant and was supplied without curation.

TCRbeta CDR3 regions were amplified from genomic DNA using the immunoSEQ Assay, a bias-controlled multiplex PCR. On the study's bioinformatics: Nucleated cell counts per sample were estimated from amplification of reference gene primers within the assay. To quantify the absolute abundance of each unique TCRbeta CDR3 rearrangement, sequence reads were collapsed and filtered. Productive Simpson clonality was computed per sample as the square root of Simpson's diversity index over productive rearrangements. Entries here come from immuneACCESS through TCRdb and include only in-frame sequences with V and J called. Some clones fail to appear in such tables; in the studies checked, an unresolved V gene covers under half of the shortfall, and the cause of the remainder is unknown. V, J and clone size are taken as reported in that table, and D and trimming were inferred from the DNA itself. Recorded for this sample are just over 60,000 clones; 65% to 80% of them occurred a single time. Roughly 20% of the sample belongs to the ten largest clones.

Each collaborating institution followed its own protocols to collect whole blood in K2EDTA tubes. For TCRbeta analysis, collaborators shipped samples in one of three forms: frozen whole blood, isolated PBMCs, or DNA extracted from either of those sample types. In the case of this clone: No cognate antigen has been identified for it. No qualities accompany the bases; no much larger clone lies one base away. This sample also contains other DNA sequences that code for the same CDR3.

Ends trimmed: V by 0 bases, J by 2 bases; bases unmatched to a gene: 5. Including cysteine and phenylalanine, the CDR3 has 16 amino acids. The sequence is cut down to CDR3 DNA, 48 bases in frame from base 1. Taken from the germline V gene, the CDR1 and CDR2 loops are SGHRS and YFSETQ. The chain couples TRBV5-1 to TRBJ1-5; 7 bases in the middle match TRBD1. This sequence was found in an elderly woman with active or convalescent COVID-19. The sequenced sample consisted of peripheral blood. The nucleotide sequence is given as TGCGCCAGCAGCTTGGGAGACAGGGAGGGCAATCAGCCCCAGCATTTT. This encodes CASSLGDREGNQPQHF.